The 7 T cell receptor beta chains presented below share a single source sample, sequenced in a study of response to subunit inactivated influenza vaccine. TCRdb ran MiXCR on the RT-PCR reads and lists one entry per CDR3 protein. The profile covers over 300,000 distinct CDR3 sequences, with less than 25% appearing a single time and about 10% taken by the ten largest. The sample consisted of PBMCs from blood, taken around 22 months after vaccination. Every receptor here comes from a man aged 50 to 69 who received an inactivated influenza vaccine.

This clonotype appeared many times. The CDR3 loop reads CANSIRGSGSGYTF. Here the CDR3 DNA reads TGTGCCAACTCCATACGGGGGAGTGGTTCTGGCTACACCTTC. The V and J genes are TRBV2 and TRBJ1-2, with D possibly being TRBD1 (5 bases). Germline values: CDR1 SNHLY, CDR2 FYNNEI. V lost 10 bases to trimming and J lost 7 bases, with 22 bases between them. This CDR3 is 14 amino acids long.

This clonotype has at least ten counts. V and J are TRBV2 and TRBJ2-2, with 8 bases matching TRBD2. V trimming: 3 bases; J trimming: 3 bases; junction bases outside the gene matches: 3. This CDR3 spans 15 amino acids. Germline V lookup: CDR1 SNHLY, CDR2 FYNNEI. For the CDR3, the DNA is TGTGCCAGCAGTGAGGTAGCGGGGTACACCGGGGAGCTGTTTTTT. Translated: CASSEVAGYTGELFF. The entire variable domain, with the rest obtained from reference TRBV2 and TRBJ2-2, is as follows: EPEVTQTPSHQVTQMGQEVILRCVPISNHLYFYWYRQILGQKVEFLVSFYNNEISEKSEIFDDQFSVERPDGSNFTLKIRSTKLEDSAMYFCASSEVAGYTGELFFGEGSRLTVL.

The chain recombines TRBV7-2 with TRBJ1-5, with 7 bases that match TRBD1. V gave up 1 base and J gave up 6 bases; unmatched junction bases: 6. CDR1 and CDR2 (germline): SGHTA, FQGNSA. This CDR3 contains 15 residues. The CDR3 DNA reads TGTGCCAGCAGCTTAGATTCCAGGGGGTCTCAGCCCCAGCATTTT. Translated: CASSLDSRGSQPQHF.

There are a few counts of this clonotype. The chain employs TRBV20-1 and TRBJ2-7, with TRBD2 matching over 9 bases. The J segment lost 0 bases and the V segment lost 6 bases, leaving 9 bases of the junction unmatched. The V gene's germline CDR1 is DFQATT and CDR2 SNEGSKA (reference sequence). The length of the CDR3 is 15 residues. CDR3 sequence: CSASPGTSNSYEQYF. The CDR3, as DNA: TGCAGTGCGTCCCCGGGGACTAGCAACTCCTACGAGCAGTACTTC.

This clonotype was found many times. This chain links TRBV11-1 with TRBJ1-1; D possibly corresponds to TRBD1 (5 bases). V gave up 7 bases and J gave up 0 bases, with 24 bases separating them. The germline V gene has CDR1 SGHAT and CDR2 FQDESV (reference sequence). The CDR3 length is 18 residues. The CDR3 DNA follows: TGTGCCAGCACCGGACACCGTAGTCGGAACAGATTGAACACTGAAGCTTTCTTT. This encodes CASTGHRSRNRLNTEAFF. The complete variable domain, with remaining parts taken from reference TRBV11-1 and TRBJ1-1, reads EAEVAQSPRYKITEKSQAVAFWCDPISGHATLYWYRQILGQGPELLVQFQDESVVDDSQLPKDRFSAERLKGVDSTLKIQPAELGDSAMYLCASTGHRSRNRLNTEAFFGQGTRLTVV.

This clonotype appeared a few times. V and J are TRBV27 and TRBJ2-7; possibly TRBD1 or TRBD2 for D (5 bases each). The length of the CDR3 is 12 residues. Trimming pared 8 bases from V and 7 bases from J, leaving 15 bases between. The germline CDR1 and CDR2 sequences are MNHEY and SMNVEV (reference sequence). CDR3: CASRDLRGEQYF. In DNA, the CDR3 is TGTGCCAGCCGGGACCTCCGGGGTGAGCAGTACTTC.

The chain has TRBV5-1 and TRBJ2-1, with 7 bases fitting TRBD2. V lost 1 base and J lost 7; bases outside the gene matches: 14. Germline CDR1 is SGHRS and CDR2 is YFSETQ. CDR3 length: 17 amino acids. CDR3 sequence reads: CASSLIGGGPVLNEQFF. In nucleotides, the CDR3 is TGCGCCAGCAGCTTGATCGGGGGAGGGCCTGTTTTGAATGAGCAGTTCTTC.